This T cell receptor (beta chain) was documented in a study of human T cells and chemical hapten exposure. The CDR3 length is 13 residues. Germline CDR1 and CDR2: SGHRS and YFSETQ. V shed 1 base and J shed 5 bases, with 7 bases lying between them. From the RACE reads, TCRdb called clonotypes with MiXCR, one entry per CDR3 protein. Of 45,000 or so distinct CDR3 sequences in the sample, roughly 4.1% are singletons; the top ten hold 4.5% to 6%. Regarding time point: healthy volunteer bleed at 2 weeks. Extraction yielded total RNA from whole blood (unfractionated). The sequence was obtained from a human donor in good health. Some clones in this sample may be carry-over from other donors' samples. Sequencing used whole blood. The rearrangement uses TRBV5-1 and TRBJ2-4; no definite D call. Here the CDR3 reads CASSLTIENIQYF. CDR3 DNA: TGCGCCAGCAGCTTGACCATAGAAAACATTCAGTACTTC.